This T cell receptor (beta chain) derives from a study of spatial heterogeneity in lung cancer. Study-wide results and limits: TCRs found ubiquitously expanded in tumor appeared in blood more at resection than at follow-up.

Every TCR cDNA molecule bore a unique molecular identifier. TCRdb re-analysed the 5' RACE reads in MiXCR, keeping a single row per CDR3 protein. The sample consists of 28,000 or so distinct CDR3 sequences, about 8.1% of them appearing once. As to time point: sample taken at primary tumor resection. Sequencing of whole RNA from tumor, nontumor lung or frozen PBMC involved no sorting. Points on this clonotype: Its antigen is unidentified. This may arise from a read error, as a much more abundant clone is one base away.

The CDR3 has 14 amino acids. Germline V gene lookup returns CDR1 DFQATT and CDR2 SNEGSKA (reference sequence). The rearrangement joins TRBV20-1 to TRBJ2-7; 7 positions agree with TRBD1. The J call is in doubt because the DNA end fits TRBJ2-1 better. This TCR derives from a female donor with early-stage non-small cell lung cancer. The sequencing here drew on PBMCs, taken at surgery. CDR3 loop: CSAKGQSFSYEQFF. The CDR3 bases are TGCAGTGCCAAGGGACAGTCTTTCTCCTACGAGCAGTTCTTC.